This is a list of T cell receptor beta chains from one sample in a study of blood T cell repertoires in COVID-19. Sequencing used immunoSEQ multiplex PCR; TCRdb keeps in-frame clones, though not all of them. This table holds about 160,000 clones, approximately 81% found once. Sequenced: peripheral blood. The receptors derive from a human donor with acute or convalescent COVID-19. The donor label of this sample is uncertain. The CDR3 runs from the conserved cysteine through the conserved F or W. A D gene is named only where the DNA matches it firmly.

>.|TRBV25-1
CASRDDSSYNEQFF
>TRBD2|TRBV18
CASSPEGLAGGYNEQFF
>TRBD1|TRBV5-1
CASSLGQGGRNEQFF
>TRBD1|TRBV9
CASSKTGGHTEAFF
>.|TRBV6-2/TRBV6-3
CASSPGGPQHF
>.|TRBV5-4
CASSFTGQDIQYF
>.|TRBV18
CASSPVEGTTEAFF
>.|TRBV19
CASSIFPTNNQPQHF
>TRBD1|TRBV28
CASSSSGTGGEKLFF
>TRBD1|TRBV5-1
CASSPSDRASYNEQFF